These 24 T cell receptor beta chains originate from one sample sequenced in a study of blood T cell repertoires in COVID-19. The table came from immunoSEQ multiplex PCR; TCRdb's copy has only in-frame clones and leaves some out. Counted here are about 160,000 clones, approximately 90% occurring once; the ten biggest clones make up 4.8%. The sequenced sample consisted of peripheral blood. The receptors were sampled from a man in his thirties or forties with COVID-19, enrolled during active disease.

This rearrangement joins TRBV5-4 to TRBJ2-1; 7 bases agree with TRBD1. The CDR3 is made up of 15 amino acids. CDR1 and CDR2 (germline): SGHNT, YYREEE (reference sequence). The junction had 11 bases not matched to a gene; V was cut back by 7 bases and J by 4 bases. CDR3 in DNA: TGTGCCAGCTCGAGCGAGGGGGCTCTGTACAATGAGCAGTTCTTC. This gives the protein CASSSEGALYNEQFF.

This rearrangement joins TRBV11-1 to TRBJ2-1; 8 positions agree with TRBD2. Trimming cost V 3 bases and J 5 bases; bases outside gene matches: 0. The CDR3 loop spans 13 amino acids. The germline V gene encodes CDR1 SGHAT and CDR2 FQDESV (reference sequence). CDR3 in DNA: TGTGCCAGCAGCTTGCGGGGGGACAATGAGCAGTTCTTC. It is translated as CASSLRGDNEQFF.

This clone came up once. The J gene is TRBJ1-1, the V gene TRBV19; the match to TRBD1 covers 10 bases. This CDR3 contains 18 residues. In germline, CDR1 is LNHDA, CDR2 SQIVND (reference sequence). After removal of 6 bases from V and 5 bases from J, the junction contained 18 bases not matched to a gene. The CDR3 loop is CASSHLVSQGQGRTEAFF. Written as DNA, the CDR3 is TGTGCCAGTAGCCATCTGGTATCGCAGGGACAGGGGCGAACTGAAGCTTTCTTT.

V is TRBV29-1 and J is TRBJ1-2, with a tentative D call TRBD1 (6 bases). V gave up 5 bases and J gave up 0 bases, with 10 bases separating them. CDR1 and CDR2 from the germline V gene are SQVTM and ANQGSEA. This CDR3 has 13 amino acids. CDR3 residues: CSVLDSPNYGYTF. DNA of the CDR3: TGCAGCGTTTTGGACAGCCCTAACTATGGCTACACCTTC.

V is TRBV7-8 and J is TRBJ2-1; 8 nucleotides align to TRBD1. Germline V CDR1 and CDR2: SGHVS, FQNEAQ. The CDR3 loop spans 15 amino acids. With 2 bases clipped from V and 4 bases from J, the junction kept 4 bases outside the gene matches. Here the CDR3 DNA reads TGTGCCAGCAGCTTACAGGGGGCGTATTACAATGAGCAGTTCTTC. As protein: CASSLQGAYYNEQFF.

The CDR3 DNA sequence: TGTGCCAGCAGCTTAGGACGGGCCTACGAGCAGTACTTC. The encoded protein is CASSLGRAYEQYF. The genes are TRBV7-2 and TRBJ2-7; D call uncertain. The germline gives CDR1 SGHTA, CDR2 FQGNSA. The germline V and J ends were trimmed by 1 base and 2 bases, with 6 bases remaining between them. The CDR3 runs 13 residues.

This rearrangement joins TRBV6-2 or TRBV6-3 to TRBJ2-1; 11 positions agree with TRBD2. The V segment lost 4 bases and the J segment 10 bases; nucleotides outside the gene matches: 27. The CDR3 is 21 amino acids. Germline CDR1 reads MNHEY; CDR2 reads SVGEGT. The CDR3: CASSSITSGSRLGSRLGEQFF. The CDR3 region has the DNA TGTGCCAGCAGTTCGATTACTAGCGGGAGTCGACTAGGATCGCGACTAGGAGAGCAGTTCTTC.

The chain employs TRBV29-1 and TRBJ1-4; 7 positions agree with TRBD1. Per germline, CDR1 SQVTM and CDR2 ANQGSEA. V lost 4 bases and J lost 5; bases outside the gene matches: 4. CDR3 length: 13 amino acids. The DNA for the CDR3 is TGCAGCGTTGCTACAGGGGCCAATGAAAAACTGTTTTTT. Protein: CSVATGANEKLFF. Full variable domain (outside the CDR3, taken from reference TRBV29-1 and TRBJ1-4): SAVISQKPSRDICQRGTSLTIQCQVDSQVTMMFWYRQQPGQSLTLIATANQGSEATYESGFVIDKFPISRPNLTFSTLTVSNMSPEDSSIYLCSVATGANEKLFFGSGTQLSVL.

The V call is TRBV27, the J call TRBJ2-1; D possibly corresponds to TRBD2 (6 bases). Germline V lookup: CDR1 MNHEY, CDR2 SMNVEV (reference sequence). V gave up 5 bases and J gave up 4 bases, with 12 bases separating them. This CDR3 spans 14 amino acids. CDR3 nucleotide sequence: TGTGCCAGCAGTAAGGAGGGCCCATACAATGAGCAGTTCTTC. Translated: CASSKEGPYNEQFF.

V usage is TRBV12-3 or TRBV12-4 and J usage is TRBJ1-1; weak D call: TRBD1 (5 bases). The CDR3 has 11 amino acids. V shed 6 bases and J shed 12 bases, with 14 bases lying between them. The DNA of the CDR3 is TGTGCCAGCAGAATACAGGCGGGAACTTTCTTT. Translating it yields CASRIQAGTFF.

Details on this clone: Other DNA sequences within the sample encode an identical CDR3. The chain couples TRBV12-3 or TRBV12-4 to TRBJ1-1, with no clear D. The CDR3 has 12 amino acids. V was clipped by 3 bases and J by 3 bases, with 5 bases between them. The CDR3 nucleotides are TGTGCCAGCAGTTTTACAGACACTGAAGCTTTCTTT. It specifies CASSFTDTEAFF.

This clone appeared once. The CDR3 protein is CASSSLGVLNYGYTF. CDR3 in DNA: TGTGCCAGCAGCTCCTTGGGAGTCTTAAACTATGGCTACACCTTC. V gene TRBV7-2 combines with J gene TRBJ1-2; D remains ambiguous. This CDR3 has 15 amino acids. With 4 bases removed from V and 2 bases from J, the gap between germline ends came to 14 bases. The germline gives CDR1 SGHTA, CDR2 FQGNSA.

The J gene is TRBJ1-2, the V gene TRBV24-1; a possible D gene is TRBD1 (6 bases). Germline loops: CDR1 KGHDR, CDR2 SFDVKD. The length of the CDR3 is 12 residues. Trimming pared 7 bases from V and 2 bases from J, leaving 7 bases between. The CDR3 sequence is CATSRGNYGYTF. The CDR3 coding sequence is TGTGCCACCAGCAGGGGCAACTATGGCTACACCTTC.

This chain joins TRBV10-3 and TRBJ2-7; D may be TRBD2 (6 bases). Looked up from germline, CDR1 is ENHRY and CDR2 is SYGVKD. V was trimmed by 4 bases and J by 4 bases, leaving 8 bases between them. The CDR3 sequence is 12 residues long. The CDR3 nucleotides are TGTGCCATCAGTGGCGGGAATTACGAGCAGTACTTC. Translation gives CAISGGNYEQYF.

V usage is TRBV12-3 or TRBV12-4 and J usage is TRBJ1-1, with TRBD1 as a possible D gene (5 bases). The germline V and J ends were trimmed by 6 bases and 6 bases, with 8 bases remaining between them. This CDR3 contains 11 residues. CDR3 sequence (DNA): TGTGCCAGCAGCGGGGGACCTGAAGCTTTCTTT. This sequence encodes CASSGGPEAFF.

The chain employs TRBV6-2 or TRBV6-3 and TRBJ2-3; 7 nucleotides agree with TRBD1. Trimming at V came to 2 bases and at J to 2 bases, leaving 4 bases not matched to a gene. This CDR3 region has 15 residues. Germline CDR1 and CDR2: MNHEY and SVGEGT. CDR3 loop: CASSYGDRDTDTQYF. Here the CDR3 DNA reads TGTGCCAGCAGTTACGGAGACAGGGACACAGATACGCAGTATTTT.

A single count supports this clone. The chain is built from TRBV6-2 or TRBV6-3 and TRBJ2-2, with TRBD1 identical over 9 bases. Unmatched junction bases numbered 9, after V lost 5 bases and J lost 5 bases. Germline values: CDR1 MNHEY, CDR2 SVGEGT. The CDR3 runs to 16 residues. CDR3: CASSPPGQGSTGELFF. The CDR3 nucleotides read TGTGCCAGCAGTCCCCCGGGACAGGGATCGACCGGGGAGCTGTTTTTT.

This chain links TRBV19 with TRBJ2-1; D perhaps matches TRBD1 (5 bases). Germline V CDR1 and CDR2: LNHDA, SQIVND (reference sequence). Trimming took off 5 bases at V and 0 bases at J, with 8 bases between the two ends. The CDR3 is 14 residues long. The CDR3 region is CASSVTVSYNEQFF. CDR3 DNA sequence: TGTGCCAGTAGTGTGACAGTCTCCTACAATGAGCAGTTCTTC. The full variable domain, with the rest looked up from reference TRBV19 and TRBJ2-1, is DGGITQSPKYLFRKEGQNVTLSCEQNLNHDAMYWYRQDPGQGLRLIYYSQIVNDFQKGDIAEGYSVSREKKESFPLTVTSAQKNPTAFYLCASSVTVSYNEQFFGPGTRLTVL.

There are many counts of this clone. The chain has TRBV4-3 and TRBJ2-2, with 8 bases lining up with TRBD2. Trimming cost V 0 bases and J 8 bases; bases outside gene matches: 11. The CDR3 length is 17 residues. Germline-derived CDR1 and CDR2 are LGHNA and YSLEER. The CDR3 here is CASSQDHSAGGIGELFF. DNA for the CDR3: TGCGCCAGCAGCCAAGATCATTCGGCGGGGGGCATAGGGGAGCTGTTTTTT.

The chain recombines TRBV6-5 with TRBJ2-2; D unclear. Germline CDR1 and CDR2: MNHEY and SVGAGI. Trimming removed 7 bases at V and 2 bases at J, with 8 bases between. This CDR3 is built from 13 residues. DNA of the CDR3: TGTGCCAGCATCCCACTAAACACCGGGGAGCTGTTTTTT. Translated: CASIPLNTGELFF.

In DNA form, the CDR3 reads TGTGCCAGCAGCCAAGCTTTTAGACTAGCGGGGTCCTACGAGCAGTACTTC. Translation gives CASSQAFRLAGSYEQYF. The chain recombines TRBV14 with TRBJ2-7, with 11 bases fitting TRBD2. Germline CDR1 is SGHDN and CDR2 is FVKESK. The CDR3 has 17 amino acids. The V and J ends lost 1 base and 1 base, in that order; junction bases with no gene match: 6.

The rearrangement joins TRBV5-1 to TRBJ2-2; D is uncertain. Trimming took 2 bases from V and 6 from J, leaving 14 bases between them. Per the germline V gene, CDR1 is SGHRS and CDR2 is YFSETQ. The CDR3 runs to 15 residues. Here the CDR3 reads CASSFGPQMAGELFF. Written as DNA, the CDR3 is TGCGCCAGCAGCTTTGGCCCTCAAATGGCCGGGGAGCTGTTTTTT.

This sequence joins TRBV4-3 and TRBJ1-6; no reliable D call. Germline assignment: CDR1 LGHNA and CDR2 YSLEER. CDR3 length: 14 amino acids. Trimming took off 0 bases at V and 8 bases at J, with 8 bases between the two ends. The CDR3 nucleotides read TGCGCCAGCAGCCAAGATTTCGGGTATTCACCCCTCCACTTT. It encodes CASSQDFGYSPLHF.

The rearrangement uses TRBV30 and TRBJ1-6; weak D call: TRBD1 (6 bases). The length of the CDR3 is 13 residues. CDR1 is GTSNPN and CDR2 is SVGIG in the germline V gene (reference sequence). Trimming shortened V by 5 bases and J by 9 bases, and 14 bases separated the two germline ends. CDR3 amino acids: CAWHRVASSPLHF. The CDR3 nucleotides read TGTGCCTGGCACAGGGTGGCGAGTTCACCCCTCCACTTT.